These T cell receptor beta chains were read from a single sample in a study of T cell changes during pregnancy in multiple sclerosis. Method: immunoSEQ multiplex PCR; TCRdb's copy keeps in-frame clones and lacks some. The sample has about 24,000 clones; 86% are singletons. The specimen comprised CD8+ T cells from peripheral blood mononuclear cells, sampled in the first trimester of pregnancy. The receptors here all came from a female donor in good health, enrolled as a control in a pregnancy study. Both conserved end residues are part of each CDR3. A D gene is named only where the DNA matches it firmly. Not every row has a clone size; where given, it reads once, few, many or a size class.

TRBV9	few	TRBJ1-1	NA	CASSVETTLNTEAFF	TGTGCCAGCAGCGTAGAGACAACTCTTAACACTGAAGCTTTCTTT
TRBV7-3	NA	TRBJ1-1	NA	CASSVVYPEAFF	TGTGCCAGCAGCGTTGTTTATCCTGAAGCTTTCTTT
TRBV6-1	NA	TRBJ2-1	TRBD1	CASTADRGVLNEQFF	TGTGCCAGCACCGCTGACAGGGGTGTGCTCAATGAGCAGTTCTTC
TRBV4-3	once	TRBJ1-1	NA	CASSQVDARDTEAFF	TGCGCCAGCAGCCAAGTCGACGCCCGGGACACTGAAGCTTTCTTT
TRBV9	NA	TRBJ2-2	NA	CASSVEAGLLNTGELFF	TGTGCCAGCAGCGTAGAGGCAGGGCTTTTGAACACCGGGGAGCTGTTTTTT
TRBV9	NA	TRBJ1-3	NA	CASGGGGGGNTIYF	TGTGCCAGCGGGGGCGGGGGCGGTGGAAACACCATATATTTT
TRBV6-5	NA	TRBJ1-2	NA	CASSLTANYGYTF	TGTGCCAGCAGTCTGACAGCTAACTATGGCTACACCTTC
TRBV19	medium-sized	TRBJ2-2	TRBD2	CASSKGTSGAHTGELFF	TGTGCCAGTAGTAAGGGTACTAGCGGGGCCCACACCGGGGAGCTGTTTTTT
TRBV19	NA	TRBJ2-7	TRBD1	CASRPRDRAYEQYF	TGTGCCAGTAGGCCCCGGGACAGGGCCTACGAGCAGTACTTC
TRBV5-4	NA	TRBJ1-1	NA	CASSYFPYEGPPEAFF	TGTGCCAGCAGCTATTTCCCTTATGAGGGCCCCCCTGAAGCTTTCTTT
TRBV5-8	NA	TRBJ1-2	NA	CASGDGVNYGYTF	TGTGCCAGCGGCGACGGGGTCAACTATGGCTACACCTTC
TRBV4-3	NA	TRBJ2-2	TRBD2	CASSQVLAGGYTGELFF	TGCGCCAGCAGCCAAGTACTAGCGGGGGGCTACACCGGGGAGCTGTTTTTT
TRBV7-3	once	TRBJ2-5	TRBD2	CASSLAMTSGGETQYF	TGTGCCAGCAGCTTAGCCATGACTAGCGGGGGTGAGACCCAGTACTTC
TRBV4-1	NA	TRBJ1-5	NA	CASSHYSGSGQPQHF	TGCGCCAGCAGCCACTATTCAGGGTCCGGTCAGCCCCAGCATTTT
TRBV7-8	NA	TRBJ2-7	TRBD1	CASSLPGQGHYEQYF	TGTGCCAGCAGCTTACCGGGACAGGGCCACTACGAGCAGTACTTC
TRBV27	NA	TRBJ1-5	NA	CASSLAPEGQPQHF	TGTGCCAGCAGTTTGGCCCCGGAGGGGCAGCCCCAGCATTTT
TRBV5-3	once	TRBJ1-2	NA	CARSPPGLYGYTF	TGTGCCAGAAGCCCCCCCGGGTTATATGGCTACACCTTC
TRBV4-3	once	TRBJ1-1	NA	CASSPSPGMNTEAFF	TGCGCCAGCAGCCCTAGTCCGGGGATGAACACTGAAGCTTTCTTT
TRBV11-2	NA	TRBJ2-4	TRBD1	CASSLDGTGTGYF	TGTGCCAGCAGCTTAGACGGCACCGGGACAGGGTACTTC
TRBV9	NA	TRBJ2-5	TRBD2	CASSVGSSGKETQYF	TGTGCCAGCAGCGTAGGATCTAGCGGCAAAGAGACCCAGTACTTC
TRBV11-2	NA	TRBJ1-2	NA	CASSLEQGTYGYTF	TGTGCCAGCAGCTTAGAACAGGGCACCTATGGCTACACCTTC
TRBV21-1	once	TRBJ1-2	NA	CASTQRGYTF	TGTGCCAGCACCCAGCGGGGCTACACCTTC
TRBV7-9	NA	TRBJ2-1	TRBD2	CASSPGLAGGQGNEQFF	TGTGCCAGCAGCCCGGGACTAGCGGGGGGGCAGGGGAATGAGCAGTTCTTC
TRBV20-1	NA	TRBJ2-1	NA	CSASDEQFF	TGCAGTGCCTCGGATGAGCAGTTCTTC
TRBV6-6	NA	TRBJ1-2	TRBD1	CASSFNAGGNYGYTF	TGTGCCAGCAGCTTTAACGCAGGGGGGAACTATGGCTACACCTTC
TRBV7-9	NA	TRBJ1-1	NA	CASSQLDTSGEAFF	TGTGCCAGCAGCCAACTAGATACCTCGGGGGAAGCTTTCTTT
TRBV6-1	NA	TRBJ2-1	TRBD2	CASSTSGGHYNEQFF	TGTGCCAGCAGTACTAGCGGGGGCCATTACAATGAGCAGTTCTTC
TRBV9	NA	TRBJ1-1	TRBD1	CASSGAGGALEAFF	TGTGCCAGCAGCGGGGCAGGGGGCGCGTTAGAAGCTTTCTTT
TRBV4-3	NA	TRBJ2-2	NA	CASSQDQGWELFF	TGCGCCAGCAGCCAAGATCAGGGCTGGGAGCTGTTTTTT
TRBV4-3	NA	TRBJ2-3	NA	CASSERGLGGDTDTQYF	TGCGCCAGCAGCGAAAGGGGACTGGGCGGGGACACAGATACGCAGTATTTT
TRBV7-9	NA	TRBJ1-4	NA	CASSSGQDPEKLFF	TGTGCCAGCAGCTCGGGACAAGATCCTGAAAAACTGTTTTTT
TRBV4-3	once	TRBJ1-1	TRBD1	CASSQRQGAEAFF	TGCGCCAGCAGCCAGAGACAGGGCGCTGAAGCTTTCTTT
TRBV10-3	once	TRBJ2-1	TRBD2	CAISEPSGGTNEQFF	TGTGCCATCAGTGAGCCCAGCGGGGGGACGAATGAGCAGTTCTTC
TRBV9	NA	TRBJ1-2	TRBD1	CASSPSPKTGGYGYTF	TGTGCCAGCAGCCCCTCTCCTAAGACAGGGGGCTATGGCTACACCTTC
TRBV5-1	NA	TRBJ1-1	NA	CASSRIPQAPEAFF	TGCGCCAGCAGCCGGATCCCCCAGGCCCCTGAAGCTTTCTTT
TRBV27	NA	TRBJ2-1	TRBD2	CASSLPTSGGTREQFF	TGTGCCAGCAGTTTACCGACTAGCGGGGGGACTCGGGAGCAGTTCTTC
TRBV10-3	NA	TRBJ2-7	NA	CAISESVSYEQYF	TGTGCCATCAGTGAGTCGGTCAGCTACGAGCAGTACTTC
TRBV6-1	NA	TRBJ1-1	NA	CATRPSRDEAFF	TGTGCCACCCGCCCCTCCCGGGATGAAGCTTTCTTT
TRBV6-1	NA	TRBJ1-2	TRBD1	CASSEGQGGYGYTF	TGTGCCAGCAGTGAAGGACAGGGGGGCTATGGCTACACCTTC
TRBV27	NA	TRBJ2-2	NA	CASSLAQGNTGELFF	TGTGCCAGCAGTTTAGCACAGGGGAACACCGGGGAGCTGTTTTTT
TRBV2	few	TRBJ2-5	NA	CASSPRTPQETQYF	TGTGCCAGCAGCCCCCGGACTCCGCAAGAGACCCAGTACTTC
TRBV4-1	once	TRBJ2-1	NA	CASSQKQGIEQFF	TGCGCCAGCAGCCAGAAACAGGGTATTGAGCAGTTCTTC
TRBV5-8	NA	TRBJ2-3	NA	CASTVTVTDTQYF	TGTGCCAGCACCGTGACAGTCACAGATACGCAGTATTTT
TRBV7-8	NA	TRBJ1-1	TRBD1	CASSLVVSGTGGTEAFF	TGTGCCAGCAGCTTAGTAGTCAGTGGGACAGGGGGCACTGAAGCTTTCTTT
TRBV5-6	NA	TRBJ1-5	NA	CASSFGLQPQHF	TGTGCCAGCAGCTTTGGCTTGCAGCCCCAGCATTTT